This T cell receptor beta chain was found in a study of cytomegalovirus exposure and HLA in healthy donors. With 60 Vbeta and 13 Jbeta primers, the PCR was carried out. Repertoires were generated with immunoSEQ multiplex PCR, while TCRdb's copy carries only in-frame clones and drops some. This table has about 140,000 clones, about four fifths appearing once. Findings and limits, study-wide: V- and J-gene trimming of TCR beta was linked (in a later analysis) to a missense DCLRE1C variant. A list of 150 to 200 TCR beta chains associated with cytomegalovirus was given.

This CDR3 is built from 17 residues. Trimming stripped 1 base from V and 4 bases from J, with 18 bases between. The germline V gene has CDR1 SGHVS and CDR2 FNYEAQ. Note on this clone: Antigen: not known.

Donors sampled were nominally healthy, though unrecorded immune exposures were likely. The chain recombines TRBV7-6 with TRBJ2-3; weak D call: TRBD1 (5 bases). The sequenced sample consisted of PBMCs. The TCR comes from a young man in good health and CMV-seronegative. The CDR3 sequence: CASSLDFQGSSADTQYF. CDR3 DNA sequence: TGTGCCAGCAGCTTAGATTTCCAGGGTTCGTCCGCAGATACGCAGTATTTT.